What follows are 17 T cell receptor beta chains derived from one specimen sequenced in a study of T cell responses to AZD1222 COVID-19 vaccine. Generated by immunoSEQ multiplex PCR, the TCRdb table keeps only in-frame clones and is missing some. Of 150,000 to 200,000 clones detected, roughly 94% appear once; the ten largest clones hold about 0.6%. The specimen was peripheral blood, collected on day 0 of AZD1222 vaccination. These receptors were collected from an adult in good health.

The chain joins TRBV3-1 (or the pseudogene TRBV3-2) to TRBJ2-1; 9 nucleotides line up with TRBD2. The CDR3 length is 14 residues. Germline CDR1 reads LGHDT; CDR2 reads YNNKEL (reference sequence). Trimming cost V 3 bases and J 7 bases; bases outside gene matches: 4. Here the CDR3 reads CASSQGTSLNEQFF. CDR3 nucleotides: TGTGCCAGCAGCCAGGGGACTAGCCTGAATGAGCAGTTCTTC.

The V gene is TRBV14, the J gene TRBJ1-1, with D hard to call. Trimming took 5 bases from V and 0 from J, leaving 7 bases between them. Germline CDR1 SGHDN, CDR2 FVKESK. This CDR3 has 13 residues. This CDR3 reads CASSSSMNTEAFF. The CDR3, as DNA: TGTGCCAGCAGCTCCAGTATGAACACTGAAGCTTTCTTT.

The chain links TRBV5-1 to TRBJ2-7, with D unresolved. This CDR3 comprises 13 residues. V gave up 5 bases and J gave up 2 bases, with 11 bases separating them. Looked up from germline, CDR1 is SGHRS and CDR2 is YFSETQ. CDR3 nucleotides: TGCGCCAGCAGTCCCGACTCGACCTACGAGCAGTACTTC. This sequence encodes CASSPDSTYEQYF.

A single count supports this clone. The chain is built from TRBV18 and TRBJ1-3, with D uncertain. Germline CDR1 reads KGHSH; CDR2 reads LQKENI. This CDR3 contains 16 residues. V lost 5 bases, J lost 2 bases, and 16 bases lay in between. CDR3 region: CASSSSVAGAGNTIYF. CDR3 bases: TGTGCCAGCTCATCTAGCGTAGCCGGGGCTGGAAACACCATATATTTT.

The chain recombines TRBV15 with TRBJ1-2; unclear D gene. With 1 base removed from V and 4 bases from J, the gap between germline ends came to 10 bases. The CDR3 covers 14 residues. From germline, CDR1 is LNHNV and CDR2 YYDKDF (reference sequence). The DNA of the CDR3 is TGTGCCACCAGCAGAGGGAAGACGGTCTATGGCTACACCTTC. Its translation: CATSRGKTVYGYTF.

The CDR3 DNA reads as TGTGCCAGCAGTGTATCTTACAGGGGAATTACCTACAATGAGCAGTTCTTC. Translation: CASSVSYRGITYNEQFF. The gene calls are TRBV28 and TRBJ2-1, with 7 bases fitting TRBD1. Germline CDR1 is MDHEN and CDR2 is SYDVKM. Unmatched junction bases numbered 12, after V lost 5 bases and J lost 2 bases. The CDR3 totals 17 residues. Full variable domain (rest looked up from reference TRBV28 and TRBJ2-1): DVKVTQSSRYLVKRTGEKVFLECVQDMDHENMFWYRQDPGLGLRLIYFSYDVKMKEKGDIPEGYSVSREKKERFSLILESASTNQTSMYLCASSVSYRGITYNEQFFGPGTRLTVL.

The CDR3 spells CASSLGRVDTEAFF. CDR3 coding DNA: TGTGCCAGCAGCTTAGGACGGGTGGACACTGAAGCTTTCTTT. The chain carries TRBV11-3 and TRBJ1-1; D remains ambiguous. This CDR3 has 14 amino acids. CDR1 is SGHNT, CDR2 YENEEA, per germline. V lost 1 base to trimming and J lost 3 bases, with 9 bases between them.

V is TRBV2 and J is TRBJ1-3; D gene uncertain. The CDR3 extends over 13 amino acids. Germline CDR1 and CDR2: SNHLY and FYNNEI. Trimming shortened V by 3 bases and J by 4 bases, and 7 bases separated the two germline ends. The DNA for the CDR3 is TGTGCCAGCAGTGAGGGTTCCGGAAACACCATATATTTT. Translated, it gives CASSEGSGNTIYF.

V gene TRBV15 combines with J gene TRBJ1-6, with 9 nucleotides matching TRBD1. Germline V CDR1 and CDR2: LNHNV, YYDKDF (reference sequence). V lost 9 bases to trimming and J lost 6 bases; unmatched junction nucleotides: 9. CDR3 length equals 15 residues. CDR3 nucleotides: TGTGCCACAACCACGGGGACAGGGCTTAATTCACCCCTCCACTTT. Translating it yields CATTTGTGLNSPLHF. The full variable domain, in which reference TRBV15 and TRBJ1-6 provide the parts outside the CDR3, is DAMVIQNPRYQVTQFGKPVTLSCSQTLNHNVMYWYQQKSSQAPKLLFHYYDKDFNNEADTPDNFQSRRPNTSFCFLDIRSPGLGDTAMYLCATTTGTGLNSPLHFGNGTRLTVT.

V usage is TRBV13 and J usage is TRBJ2-7; TRBD1 matches at 10 bases. V trimming: 5 bases; J trimming: 3 bases; junction bases outside the gene matches: 7. CDR1 and CDR2 (germline): PRHDT, FYEKMQ (reference sequence). The CDR3 covers 15 residues. The CDR3 spells CASSPGTGEYYEQYF. The CDR3 DNA is TGTGCCAGCAGCCCCGGGACAGGGGAGTACTACGAGCAGTACTTC.

The rearrangement uses TRBV3-1 (or the pseudogene TRBV3-2) and TRBJ2-4, with D possibly TRBD2 on 6 matching bases. Per the germline V gene, CDR1 is LGHDT and CDR2 is YNNKEL (reference sequence). Trimming left V 2 bases short and J 4 bases short, with 18 bases between. The CDR3 totals 17 residues. Written as DNA, the CDR3 is TGTGCCAGCAGCCAACTTCCAGTAGGGGACTCGAAAAACATTCAGTACTTC. As protein: CASSQLPVGDSKNIQYF.

This rearrangement joins TRBV19 to TRBJ2-1; a possible D gene is TRBD2 (6 bases). The V and J ends lost 8 bases and 3 bases respectively, with 11 bases between them. CDR1 is LNHDA, CDR2 SQIVND, per germline (reference sequence). CDR3 size: 13 residues. For the CDR3, the DNA is TGTGCCAGTGGCGGGAACCTCTACAATGAGCAGTTCTTC. Translating it yields CASGGNLYNEQFF.

The J gene is TRBJ1-5, the V gene TRBV10-1; D is undetermined. The ends were cut back, 2 bases at V and 6 bases at J, with 8 bases in the middle. CDR3 length: 13 residues. Per the germline V gene, CDR1 is WNHNN and CDR2 is SYGVQD (reference sequence). Here the CDR3 reads CASSEGPGQPQHF. Written as DNA, the CDR3 is TGCGCCAGCAGTGAGGGACCGGGTCAGCCCCAGCATTTT.

The chain recombines TRBV9 with TRBJ1-4; the D gene is possibly TRBD1 (5 bases). V was pared by 0 bases and J by 5 bases, with 11 bases between. The CDR3 has 15 amino acids. Germline CDR1 is SGDLS and CDR2 is YYNGEE. CDR3: CASSVVGERNEKLFF. Here the CDR3 DNA reads TGTGCCAGCAGCGTAGTGGGGGAGAGGAATGAAAAACTGTTTTTT.

The chain carries TRBV5-1 and TRBJ2-1; 8 bases align to TRBD1. This CDR3 spans 15 amino acids. Germline trimming cut 4 bases from V and 15 bases from J; bases unmatched to any gene: 18. The V gene's germline CDR1 is SGHRS and CDR2 YFSETQ. This chain's CDR3 is CASSPRTGSGPIWFF. The CDR3 DNA follows: TGCGCCAGCAGCCCCAGGACAGGGTCCGGACCGATCTGGTTCTTC.

The gene calls are TRBV10-3 and TRBJ2-3; the match to TRBD2 covers 7 bases. Per germline, CDR1 ENHRY and CDR2 SYGVKD. V lost 6 bases to trimming and J lost 2 bases; unmatched junction nucleotides: 8. CDR3 size: 15 residues. CDR3 coding DNA: TGTGCCATCAGCGGCCTGCGGGGGAACACAGATACGCAGTATTTT. It encodes CAISGLRGNTDTQYF.

Written as DNA, the CDR3 is TGTGCCTGGGCTCCGGCGGGGGGCCAACCCTACGAGCAGTACTTC. Residues: CAWAPAGGQPYEQYF. V usage is TRBV30 and J usage is TRBJ2-7; 8 nucleotides line up with TRBD2. V trimming: 5 bases; J trimming: 2 bases; junction bases outside the gene matches: 11. From germline, CDR1 is GTSNPN and CDR2 SVGIG (reference sequence). CDR3 size: 15 residues. The full variable domain, with the rest looked up from reference TRBV30 and TRBJ2-7, is SQTIHQWPATLVQPVGSPLSLECTVEGTSNPNLYWYRQAAGRGLQLLFYSVGIGQISSEVPQNLSASRPQDRQFILSSKKLLLSDSGFYLCAWAPAGGQPYEQYFGPGTRLTVT.